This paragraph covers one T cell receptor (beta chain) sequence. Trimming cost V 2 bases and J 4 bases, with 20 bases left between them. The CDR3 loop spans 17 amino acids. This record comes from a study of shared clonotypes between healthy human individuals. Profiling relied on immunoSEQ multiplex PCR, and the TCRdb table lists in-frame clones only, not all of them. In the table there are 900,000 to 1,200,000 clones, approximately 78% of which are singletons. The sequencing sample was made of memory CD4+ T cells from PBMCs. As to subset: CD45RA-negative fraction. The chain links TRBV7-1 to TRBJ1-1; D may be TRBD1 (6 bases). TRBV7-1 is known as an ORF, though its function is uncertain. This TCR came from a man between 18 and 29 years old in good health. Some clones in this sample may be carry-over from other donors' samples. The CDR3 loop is CASSSLTGNYKGTEAFF. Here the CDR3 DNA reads TGTGCCAGCAGCTCACTCACAGGGAACTACAAGGGCACTGAAGCTTTCTTT.